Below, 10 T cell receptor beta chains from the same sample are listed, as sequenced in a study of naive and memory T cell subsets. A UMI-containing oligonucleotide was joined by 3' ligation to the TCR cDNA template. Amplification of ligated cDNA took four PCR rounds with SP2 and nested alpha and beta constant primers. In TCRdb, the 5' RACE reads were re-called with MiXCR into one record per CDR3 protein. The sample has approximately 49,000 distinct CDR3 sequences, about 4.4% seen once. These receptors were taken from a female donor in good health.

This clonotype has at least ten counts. CDR3: CASSLARGTGELFF. For the CDR3, the DNA is TGTGCCAGCAGTTTAGCTCGTGGCACCGGGGAGCTGTTTTTT. J is TRBJ2-2 and V is TRBV12-3 or TRBV12-4, with D hard to call. The CDR3 is made up of 14 amino acids. The ends were cut back, 0 bases at V and 4 bases at J, with 6 bases in the middle.

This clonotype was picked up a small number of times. CDR3 nucleotide sequence: TGTGCCAGCAGTTTTGAACACGGGACTGTATCTAATAATGAGCAGTTCTTC. Encoded protein: CASSFEHGTVSNNEQFF. This chain joins TRBV12-3 or TRBV12-4 and TRBJ2-1; a possible D gene is TRBD2 (6 bases). CDR3 length: 17 residues. V was cut by 3 bases and J by 7 bases, with 22 bases left in between.

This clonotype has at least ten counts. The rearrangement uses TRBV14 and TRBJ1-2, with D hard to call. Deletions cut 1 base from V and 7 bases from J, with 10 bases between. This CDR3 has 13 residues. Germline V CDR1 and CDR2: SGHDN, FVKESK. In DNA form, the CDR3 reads TGTGCCAGCAGCCAAGCAGGCAATAGTGGCTACACCTTC. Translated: CASSQAGNSGYTF.

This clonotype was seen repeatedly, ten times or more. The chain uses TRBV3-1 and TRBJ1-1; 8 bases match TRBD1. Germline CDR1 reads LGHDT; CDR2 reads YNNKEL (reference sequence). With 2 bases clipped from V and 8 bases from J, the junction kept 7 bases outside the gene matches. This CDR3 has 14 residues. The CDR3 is CASSQNAGTGEAFF. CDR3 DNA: TGTGCCAGCAGCCAAAATGCCGGGACAGGCGAAGCTTTCTTT.

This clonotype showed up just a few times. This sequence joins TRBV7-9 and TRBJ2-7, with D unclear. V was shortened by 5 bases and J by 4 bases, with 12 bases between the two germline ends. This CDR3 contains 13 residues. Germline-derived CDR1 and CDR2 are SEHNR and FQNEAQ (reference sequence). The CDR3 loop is CASSPPVGYEQYF. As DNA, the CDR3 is TGTGCCAGCAGCCCCCCCGTGGGTTACGAGCAGTACTTC.

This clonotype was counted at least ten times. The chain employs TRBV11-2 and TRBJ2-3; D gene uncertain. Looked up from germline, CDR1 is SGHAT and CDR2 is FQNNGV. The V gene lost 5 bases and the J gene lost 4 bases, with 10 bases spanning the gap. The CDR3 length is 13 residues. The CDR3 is CASSVNGADTQYF. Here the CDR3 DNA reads TGTGCCAGCAGCGTAAACGGCGCAGATACGCAGTATTTT.

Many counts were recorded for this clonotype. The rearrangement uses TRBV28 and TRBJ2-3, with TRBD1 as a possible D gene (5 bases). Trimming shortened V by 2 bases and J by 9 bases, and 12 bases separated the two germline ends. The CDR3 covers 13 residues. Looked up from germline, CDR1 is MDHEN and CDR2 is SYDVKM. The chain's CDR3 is CASSLGQGSTQYF. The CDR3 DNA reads TGTGCCAGCAGTTTAGGGCAGGGTAGCACGCAGTATTTT. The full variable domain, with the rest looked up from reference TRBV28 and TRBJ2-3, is DVKVTQSSRYLVKRTGEKVFLECVQDMDHENMFWYRQDPGLGLRLIYFSYDVKMKEKGDIPEGYSVSREKKERFSLILESASTNQTSMYLCASSLGQGSTQYFGPGTRLTVL.

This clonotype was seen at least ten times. CDR3: CSVQQGDNQPQHF. The CDR3 DNA follows: TGCAGCGTACAACAGGGGGACAATCAGCCCCAGCATTTT. This rearrangement joins TRBV29-1 to TRBJ1-5; 8 bases match TRBD1. Trimming at V came to 6 bases and at J to 3 bases, leaving 4 bases not matched to a gene. CDR1 is SQVTM, CDR2 ANQGSEA, per germline. The CDR3 spans 13 residues. Based on the CDR3 plus reference TRBV29-1 and TRBJ1-5, the full variable domain is SAVISQKPSRDICQRGTSLTIQCQVDSQVTMMFWYRQQPGQSLTLIATANQGSEATYESGFVIDKFPISRPNLTFSTLTVSNMSPEDSSIYLCSVQQGDNQPQHFGDGTRLSIL.

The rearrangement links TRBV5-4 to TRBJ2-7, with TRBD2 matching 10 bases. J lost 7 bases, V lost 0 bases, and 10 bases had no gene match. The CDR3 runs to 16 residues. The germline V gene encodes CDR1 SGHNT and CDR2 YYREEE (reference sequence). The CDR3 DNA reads TGTGCCAGCAGCTTGGGCAGCGGGAGGGCCGTAGGGGAGCAGTACTTC. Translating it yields CASSLGSGRAVGEQYF.

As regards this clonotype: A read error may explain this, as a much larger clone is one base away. CDR3 sequence reads: CASSSQGQLYELYF. For the CDR3, the DNA is TGTGCCAGCAGTTCCCAGGGACAACTCTACGAGCTGTACTTC. This chain connects TRBV27 to TRBJ2-7; possibly TRBD1 for D (6 bases). The germline V gene has CDR1 MNHEY and CDR2 SMNVEV (reference sequence). The CDR3 consists of 14 residues.